The 15 T cell receptor beta chains below come from one sample, sequenced in a study of liver allograft versus peripheral blood T cells. Looking at the study overall: Repertoires from peripheral blood of liver transplant recipients were compared with those inside their transplanted livers.

TCRdb ran MiXCR on the reads and lists one entry per CDR3 protein. The profile shows 9,300 or so distinct CDR3 sequences, roughly a sixth of them singletons. These receptors came from a human patient who had a liver transplant. T cells may partly derive from the graft donor.

This clonotype is deemed medium-sized. The chain couples TRBV5-6 to TRBJ1-2; no reliable D call. V gave up 3 bases and J gave up 1 base, with 13 bases separating them. The CDR3 sequence is 15 residues long. Germline CDR1 and CDR2: SGHDT and YYEEEE. The CDR3 region is CASSSRYLNNYGYTF. CDR3 nucleotide sequence: TGTGCCAGCAGCTCCAGGTACCTAAATAACTATGGCTACACCTTC.

This clonotype was counted many times. V is TRBV5-4 and J is TRBJ1-6, with TRBD1 matching 7 bases. Trimming took 5 bases from V and 6 from J; bases not matched to a gene: 11. Germline assignment: CDR1 SGHNT and CDR2 YYREEE (reference sequence). The CDR3 consists of 16 residues. CDR3 DNA sequence: TGTGCCAGCAGTTTCCTCGCCGGGACAGTTAATTCACCCCTCCACTTT. This encodes CASSFLAGTVNSPLHF.

By share, this clonotype ranks as medium-sized. The gene calls are TRBV14 and TRBJ1-6; possibly TRBD1 for D (5 bases). The CDR3 has 14 residues. Germline CDR1 is SGHDN and CDR2 is FVKESK. Trimming removed 4 bases from V and 7 bases from J, with 11 bases in between. CDR3: CASSPGVGNSPLHF. CDR3 nucleotide sequence: TGTGCCAGCAGCCCGGGGGTAGGGAATTCACCCCTCCACTTT.

For this clonotype: A much larger clone sits a single nucleotide away, making a read error possible. The chain recombines TRBV5-6 with TRBJ1-2, with 8 bases that match TRBD1. CDR3 size: 16 residues. Germline CDR1 reads SGHDT; CDR2 reads YYEEEE. The CDR3 region has the DNA TGTGCCAGCTGCTTGGGGACAGGACTAGCTAACTATGGCTACACCTTC. Its translation: CASCLGTGLANYGYTF. Full variable domain (rest looked up from reference TRBV5-6 and TRBJ1-2): DAGVTQSPTHLIKTRGQQVTLRCSPKSGHDTVSWYQQALGQGPQFIFQYYEEEERQRGNFPDRFSGHQFPNYSSELNVNALLLGDSALYLCASCLGTGLANYGYTFGSGTRLTVV.

This clonotype was observed at least ten times. The chain links TRBV9 to TRBJ1-1, with D hard to call. The V end lost 2 bases, the J end lost 7 bases, and 12 bases lay between the germline ends. The CDR3 consists of 13 residues. Germline CDR1 reads SGDLS; CDR2 reads YYNGEE. CDR3 DNA: TGTGCCAGCAGCGTCAGGCGGGATGGTGAAGCTTTCTTT. Translation gives CASSVRRDGEAFF.

In its sample, this clonotype is medium-sized (0.01 to 0.1%). The V gene is TRBV18, the J gene TRBJ2-1, with TRBD2 matching over 10 bases. Germline loops: CDR1 KGHSH, CDR2 LQKENI. The junction had 6 bases not matched to a gene; V was cut back by 5 bases and J by 5 bases. The CDR3 loop spans 15 amino acids. CDR3 region: CASSTQRGGDNEQFF. Here the CDR3 DNA reads TGTGCCAGCTCAACACAGCGGGGGGGCGACAATGAGCAGTTCTTC.

This clonotype was seen only a few times. The chain links TRBV20-1 to TRBJ1-5; 8 bases line up with TRBD1. V lost 1 base and J lost 5; bases outside the gene matches: 4. This CDR3 is built from 14 residues. In germline, CDR1 is DFQATT, CDR2 SNEGSKA (reference sequence). The CDR3 reads CSARAGQGDQPQHF. CDR3 DNA sequence: TGCAGTGCTAGAGCCGGACAGGGCGATCAGCCCCAGCATTTT.

This clonotype is medium-sized within its sample. J is TRBJ2-7 and V is TRBV18; no clear D. Trimming left V 0 bases short and J 1 base short, with 7 bases between. From germline, CDR1 is KGHSH and CDR2 LQKENI. The CDR3 consists of 14 residues. The CDR3 coding sequence is TGTGCCAGCTCACCACCCGGGTCATCCTACGAGCAGTACTTC. Its protein is CASSPPGSSYEQYF.

The chain recombines TRBV7-9 with TRBJ1-1; a weak D match, TRBD1 (6 bases). The germline CDR1 and CDR2 sequences are SEHNR and FQNEAQ (reference sequence). The CDR3 is 13 residues long. Trimming pared 4 bases from V and 10 bases from J, leaving 16 bases between. The DNA of the CDR3 is TGTGCCAGCAGCTCGGACAGCCCAAGACGAGCTTTCTTT. Encoded protein: CASSSDSPRRAFF.

The genes are TRBV20-1 and TRBJ1-6; 10 nucleotides align to TRBD1. This CDR3 contains 14 residues. V trimming: 4 bases; J trimming: 9 bases; junction bases outside the gene matches: 6. Germline V lookup: CDR1 DFQATT, CDR2 SNEGSKA (reference sequence). The CDR3 DNA reads as TGCAGTGCTACAGCCGGGACAGGGGTTTCACCCCTCCACTTT. It yields the protein CSATAGTGVSPLHF.

This clonotype was recorded many times. The chain combines TRBV5-4 with TRBJ1-2; D is perhaps TRBD1 (5 bases). The CDR3 consists of 14 residues. V shed 2 bases and J shed 4 bases, with 12 bases lying between them. Germline values: CDR1 SGHNT, CDR2 YYREEE (reference sequence). CDR3 DNA: TGTGCCAGCAGCTTACGGGACTCCTTCTATGGCTACACCTTC. Translated, it gives CASSLRDSFYGYTF. Complete variable domain (other parts from reference TRBV5-4 and TRBJ1-2): ETGVTQSPTHLIKTRGQQVTLRCSSQSGHNTVSWYQQALGQGPQFIFQYYREEENGRGNFPPRFSGLQFPNYSSELNVNALELDDSALYLCASSLRDSFYGYTFGSGTRLTVV.

This clonotype is medium-sized in the sample. V and J are TRBV6-6 and TRBJ1-5; 7 positions agree with TRBD1. The V gene end was trimmed by 7 bases and the J gene end by 6 bases; junction bases not matched to a gene: 6. The CDR3 totals 13 residues. In germline, CDR1 is MNHNY, CDR2 SVGAGI (reference sequence). The CDR3, as DNA: TGTGCCAGCACCGACAGGGATAGTCAGCCCCAGCATTTT. Amino acid sequence: CASTDRDSQPQHF.

With respect to this clonotype: One base away lies a much larger clone, so this may be a sequencing read error. The V gene is TRBV20-1, the J gene TRBJ1-2; a possible D gene is TRBD1 (5 bases). CDR3 size: 11 residues. The germline V and J ends were trimmed by 5 bases and 13 bases, with 17 bases remaining between them. The V gene's germline CDR1 is DFQATT and CDR2 SNEGSKA (reference sequence). The DNA of the CDR3 is TGCAGTGCTTCGCAAGGGGACGGACCCACCTTC. Protein sequence: CSASQGDGPTF.

This clonotype is deemed medium-sized. This chain links TRBV12-3 or TRBV12-4 with TRBJ1-2, with D possibly matching TRBD1 (6 bases). V was shortened by 3 bases and J by 2 bases, with 16 bases between the two germline ends. The length of the CDR3 is 16 residues. CDR3: CASSFGDYRENYGYTF. CDR3 sequence (DNA): TGTGCCAGCAGTTTCGGGGACTACAGGGAGAACTATGGCTACACCTTC.

By sample share, this clonotype is medium-sized. The chain combines TRBV6-1 with TRBJ1-4, with 7 bases aligning to TRBD1. CDR1 MNHNS and CDR2 SASEGT come from the germline V gene. After removal of 5 bases from V and 7 bases from J, the junction contained 7 bases not matched to a gene. This CDR3 comprises 14 residues. The CDR3 spells CASSRGPGGEKLFF. The DNA for the CDR3 is TGTGCCAGCAGTCGTGGGCCAGGGGGTGAAAAACTGTTTTTT.